The 10 T cell receptor beta chains given below trace back to one sample, sequenced in a study of cytomegalovirus exposure and HLA in healthy donors (dated by TCRdb to the late 2010s). Libraries were prepared through the immunoSEQ multiplex PCR assay. A mixture of 60 forward primers for TCR Vbeta segments and 13 reverse primers for TCR Jbeta segments was used in the multiplex PCR. Imported from immuneACCESS, the table was reduced by TCRdb to in-frame sequences with V and J called. These copies leave out some clones; in studies compared against another copy, an unresolved V gene accounts for under half, and the cause of the remainder is not known. This sample has 150,000 to 200,000 clones in its table, and over 75% of those were observed once. In total, the top ten clones hold roughly 2% of the sample. The sequenced sample consisted of PBMCs. These receptors all stem from a human donor in good health.

This chain connects TRBV19 to TRBJ2-3, with D perhaps TRBD2 (5 bases). CDR3 length: 14 residues. The germline V gene encodes CDR1 LNHDA and CDR2 SQIVND (reference sequence). V lost 1 base to trimming and J lost 0 bases, with 5 bases between them. The CDR3 region has the DNA TGTGCCAGTAGTATAGCGGGGAGCACAGATACGCAGTATTTT. Its translation: CASSIAGSTDTQYF.

This chain connects TRBV19 to TRBJ1-6, with TRBD1 as a possible D gene (6 bases). Germline CDR1 reads LNHDA; CDR2 reads SQIVND (reference sequence). The CDR3 loop spans 16 amino acids. V was trimmed by 5 bases and J by 0 bases, leaving 11 bases between them. The CDR3 is CASSDLGASYNSPLHF. The CDR3 bases are TGTGCCAGTAGTGATTTGGGGGCCTCCTATAATTCACCCCTCCACTTT.

The rearrangement links TRBV7-6 to TRBJ1-2; TRBD1 matches 8 bases. Trimming took 4 bases from V and 7 from J; bases not matched to a gene: 14. CDR1 and CDR2 (germline): SGHVS, FNYEAQ. CDR3 length equals 16 residues. Here the CDR3 reads CASSSEFPGQEGGYTF. CDR3 coding DNA: TGTGCCAGCAGCTCAGAATTTCCGGGACAGGAGGGTGGCTACACCTTC.

This clone appeared a few times. The rearrangement links TRBV4-1 to TRBJ1-6, with 8 nucleotides matching TRBD1. With V trimmed by 4 bases and J by 7 bases, 9 bases remained unmatched. The CDR3 consists of 16 residues. The germline gives CDR1 MGHRA, CDR2 YSYEKL. As DNA, the CDR3 is TGCGCCAGCAGCCGCCCCGAGGCAGGGGGCAATTCACCCCTCCACTTT. Protein product: CASSRPEAGGNSPLHF.

The chain is built from TRBV9 and TRBJ1-4, with 7 bases aligning to TRBD1. Germline values: CDR1 SGDLS, CDR2 YYNGEE. This CDR3 is 17 amino acids long. V shed 0 bases, J shed 2 bases, and the junction held 7 bases outside the gene matches. The CDR3: CASSVGGGSRTNEKLFF. In nucleotides, the CDR3 is TGTGCCAGCAGCGTAGGAGGGGGCTCGAGGACTAATGAAAAACTGTTTTTT.

The rearrangement uses TRBV5-5 and TRBJ2-7; TRBD2 matches at 16 bases. The ends lost 4 bases at V and 2 bases at J; junction bases unmatched: 3. This CDR3 has 16 amino acids. Germline V gene sequence: CDR1 SGHKS, CDR2 YYEKEE (reference sequence). DNA for the CDR3: TGTGCCAGCAGCCTGGGACTAGCGGGGGGGCCCTACGAGCAGTACTTC. Translation: CASSLGLAGGPYEQYF.

The V gene is TRBV5-4, the J gene TRBJ2-3, with D uncertain. This CDR3 comprises 13 residues. Germline assignment: CDR1 SGHNT and CDR2 YYREEE (reference sequence). The V and J ends lost 1 base and 5 bases respectively, with 8 bases between them. CDR3 loop: CASSLNSKDTQYF. CDR3 DNA: TGTGCCAGCAGCTTGAATAGTAAAGATACGCAGTATTTT.

The chain links TRBV11-3 to TRBJ2-2; 8 nucleotides match TRBD2. The CDR3 extends over 15 amino acids. V dropped 3 bases and J dropped 6; count of bases not matched to a gene: 6. CDR1 is SGHNT and CDR2 is YENEEA in the germline V gene. The CDR3 sequence: CASSLRAGVAGELFF. The DNA of the CDR3 is TGTGCCAGCAGCTTGAGAGCGGGGGTCGCCGGGGAGCTGTTTTTT.

The chain uses TRBV5-1 and TRBJ1-3; D unclear. The germline CDR1 and CDR2 sequences are SGHRS and YFSETQ. Trimming took off 4 bases at V and 0 bases at J, with 14 bases between the two ends. There are 16 residues in the CDR3. CDR3 in amino acids: CASSMDTVNSGNTIYF. The CDR3 DNA follows: TGCGCCAGCAGCATGGATACGGTGAACTCTGGAAACACCATATATTTT.

Worth noting for this clone: The junction shows a germline mismatch at one end, possibly a read error. This chain uses TRBV7-9 with TRBJ2-7, with D maybe TRBD1 (5 bases). CDR1 is SEHNR, CDR2 FQNEAQ, per germline (reference sequence). The CDR3 length is 15 residues. This CDR3 reads CSSTQTVTPGAEQYF. The CDR3 bases are TGTTCCAGCACCCAAACGGTAACGCCTGGGGCCGAGCAGTACTTC.